One sample yielded the 10 T cell receptor beta chains listed below, sequenced in a study of T cells in localized non-small cell lung cancer. Clones were sequenced by immunoSEQ multiplex PCR, and TCRdb holds only the in-frame ones, with some missing. The data contain approximately 8,000 clones, 87% of them seen just once; the ten biggest clones take up around 31%. This material consisted of peripheral blood, taken before any cancer treatment. The receptors were sampled from a male donor at least 60 years old with stage III lung adenocarcinoma.

The chain recombines TRBV2 with TRBJ1-4, with D perhaps TRBD1 (6 bases). The CDR3 totals 14 residues. The ends were cut back, 7 bases at V and 0 bases at J, with 9 bases in the middle. Germline CDR1 is SNHLY and CDR2 is FYNNEI. The CDR3 loop is CASNRQATNEKLFF. CDR3 coding DNA: TGTGCCAGCAATAGACAGGCAACTAATGAAAAACTGTTTTTT. The full variable domain, with the rest looked up from reference TRBV2 and TRBJ1-4, is EPEVTQTPSHQVTQMGQEVILRCVPISNHLYFYWYRQILGQKVEFLVSFYNNEISEKSEIFDDQFSVERPDGSNFTLKIRSTKLEDSAMYFCASNRQATNEKLFFGSGTQLSVL.

This clone showed up just a few times. The J gene is TRBJ2-7, the V gene TRBV28; 7 bases match TRBD1. This CDR3 comprises 14 residues. V lost 3 bases and J lost 3; bases outside the gene matches: 5. Germline V gene sequence: CDR1 MDHEN, CDR2 SYDVKM. CDR3 nucleotide sequence: TGTGCCAGCAGTTTGAGGGCAGGGGGCTACGAGCAGTACTTC. Its protein product is CASSLRAGGYEQYF.

In DNA form, the CDR3 reads TGTGCCAGCAGCAAAAGTAACGCAAGGTGGAGAAACACCATATATTTT. Its protein is CASSKSNARWRNTIYF. This sequence joins TRBV21-1 and TRBJ1-3. TRBV21-1 is a known pseudogene. The CDR3 length is 16 residues.

J is TRBJ1-1 and V is TRBV19, with D possibly being TRBD1 (6 bases). In germline, CDR1 is LNHDA, CDR2 SQIVND (reference sequence). Trimming stripped 6 bases from V and 4 bases from J, with 21 bases between. The CDR3 has 16 residues. CDR3 amino acids: CASSGTGPVGGTEAFF. CDR3 coding DNA: TGTGCCAGTAGCGGTACAGGGCCCGTTGGTGGCACTGAAGCTTTCTTT.

This clone was observed once. This rearrangement joins TRBV2 to TRBJ2-7; maybe TRBD2 (5 bases). Germline V gene sequence: CDR1 SNHLY, CDR2 FYNNEI. CDR3 length: 13 amino acids. The V and J ends lost 5 bases and 1 base respectively, with 9 bases between them. CDR3: CASSKDWSYEQYF. For the CDR3, the DNA is TGTGCCAGCAGTAAGGACTGGTCCTACGAGCAGTACTTC.

This clone is categorized as medium-sized. CDR3 sequence reads: CASSLQPSQGEAFF. CDR3 bases: TGTGCCAGCAGCTTACAGCCCTCGCAGGGTGAAGCTTTCTTT. The rearrangement uses TRBV11-3 and TRBJ1-1; tentatively, D is TRBD1 (5 bases). This CDR3 has 14 residues. V was pared by 2 bases and J by 7 bases, with 14 bases between. Looked up from germline, CDR1 is SGHNT and CDR2 is YENEEA.

CDR3 DNA: TGTGCCAGCAAAGCCCCTAGCGGTTTCACAGATACGCAGTATTTT. It is translated as CASKAPSGFTDTQYF. The V and J genes are TRBV27 and TRBJ2-3, with 7 positions matching TRBD2. V was clipped by 7 bases and J by 2 bases; unmatched bases: 9. Germline loops: CDR1 MNHEY, CDR2 SMNVEV (reference sequence). The CDR3 has 15 residues.

As regards this clone: The same CDR3 is also encoded by other DNA sequences in this sample. The chain has TRBV7-9 and TRBJ2-7; possibly TRBD1 for D (6 bases). CDR3 size: 14 residues. Germline loops: CDR1 SEHNR, CDR2 FQNEAQ (reference sequence). Trimming took 0 bases from V and 3 from J, leaving 9 bases between them. In DNA form, the CDR3 reads TGTGCCAGCAGCTTAGCACAGGGCGACTACGAGCAGTACTTC. It is translated as CASSLAQGDYEQYF.

As to this clone: The DNA is omitted, as the CDR3 cannot be located on it reliably, and the CDR3 follows TCRdb's listing. The V and J genes are TRBV7-2 and TRBJ1-1. Germline V gives CDR1 SGHTA, CDR2 FQGNSA. The CDR3 has 17 residues if both end residues are counted. The chain's CDR3 is CASSFRARGGASTEAFF.

The table lists this clone with a count of one. The chain combines TRBV11-2 with TRBJ2-7; 14 bases are shared with TRBD2. CDR1 is SGHAT, CDR2 FQNNGV, per germline. The CDR3 loop spans 15 amino acids. The junction had 4 bases not matched to a gene; V was cut back by 5 bases and J by 4 bases. CDR3: CASSRTSGGQYEQYF. The CDR3 DNA reads TGTGCCAGCAGCAGGACTAGCGGGGGGCAGTACGAGCAGTACTTC. The full variable domain, with the rest looked up from reference TRBV11-2 and TRBJ2-7, is EAGVAQSPRYKIIEKRQSVAFWCNPISGHATLYWYQQILGQGPKLLIQFQNNGVVDDSQLPKDRFSAERLKGVDSTLKIQPAKLEDSAVYLCASSRTSGGQYEQYFGPGTRLTVT.